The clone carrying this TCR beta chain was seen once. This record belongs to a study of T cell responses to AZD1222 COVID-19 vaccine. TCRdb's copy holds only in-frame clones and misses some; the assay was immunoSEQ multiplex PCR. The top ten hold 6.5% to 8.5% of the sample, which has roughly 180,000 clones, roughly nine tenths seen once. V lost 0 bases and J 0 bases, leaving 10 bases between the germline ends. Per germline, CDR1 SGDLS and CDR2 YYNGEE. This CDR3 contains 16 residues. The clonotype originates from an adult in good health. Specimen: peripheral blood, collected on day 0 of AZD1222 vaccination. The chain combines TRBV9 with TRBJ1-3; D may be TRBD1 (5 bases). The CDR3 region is CASSVGGTVSGNTIYF. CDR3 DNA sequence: TGTGCCAGCAGCGTAGGGGGGACGGTCTCTGGAAACACCATATATTTT.